The clone carrying this TCR beta chain was counted a single time. These data are taken from a study of blood T cell repertoires in COVID-19. Study information: The United States, Italy and Spain supplied acute and convalescent COVID-19 samples. In each case, the material was cDNA or gDNA derived from T cells, B-cell-depleted T cells, or PBMCs.

Per the original data handling: Estimated nucleated cell counts came from reference gene primer amplification. Profiling relied on immunoSEQ multiplex PCR, and the TCRdb table lists in-frame clones only, not all of them. V and J calls and clone size are as listed in that table; D and trimming were resolved from the DNA. This table has a few hundred thousand clones, approximately 89% appearing once. The CDR3 covers 15 residues. Trimming took off 0 bases at V and 4 bases at J, with 9 bases between the two ends. CDR1 MNHEY and CDR2 SVGAGI come from the germline V gene. The J gene is TRBJ2-2, the V gene TRBV6-5, with D hard to call. Input material: peripheral blood. This TCR derives from a man between 40 and 49 years old who had recovered from COVID-19. CDR3 protein: CASSYSLGFTGELFF. CDR3 in DNA: TGTGCCAGCAGTTACTCGCTCGGGTTCACCGGGGAGCTGTTTTTT.